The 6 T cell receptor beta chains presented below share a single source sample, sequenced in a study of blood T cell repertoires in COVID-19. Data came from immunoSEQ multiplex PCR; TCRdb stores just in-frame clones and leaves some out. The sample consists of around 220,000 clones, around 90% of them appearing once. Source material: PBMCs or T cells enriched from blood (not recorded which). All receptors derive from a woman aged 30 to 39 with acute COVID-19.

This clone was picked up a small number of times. This CDR3 reads CATSRGTTGDRAGNTIYF. CDR3 DNA: TGTGCCACCAGCAGAGGGACGACAGGGGACAGGGCTGGAAACACCATATATTTT. V usage is TRBV15 and J usage is TRBJ1-3; 9 bases are shared with TRBD1. CDR3 length equals 18 residues. The V segment lost 1 base and the J segment 2 bases; nucleotides outside the gene matches: 9. Germline V lookup: CDR1 LNHNV, CDR2 YYDKDF (reference sequence).

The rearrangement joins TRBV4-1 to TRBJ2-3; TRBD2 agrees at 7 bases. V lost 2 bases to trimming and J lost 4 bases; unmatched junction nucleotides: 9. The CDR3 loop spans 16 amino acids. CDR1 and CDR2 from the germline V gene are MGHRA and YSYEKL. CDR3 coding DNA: TGCGCCAGCAGCCAAATTCTCGGGACTATCGCAGATACGCAGTATTTT. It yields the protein CASSQILGTIADTQYF.

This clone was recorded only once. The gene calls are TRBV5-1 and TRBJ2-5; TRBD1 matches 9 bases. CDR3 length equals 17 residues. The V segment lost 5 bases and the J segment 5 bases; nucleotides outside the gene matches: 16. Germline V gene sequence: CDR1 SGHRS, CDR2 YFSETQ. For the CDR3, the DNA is TGCGCCAGCAGGATAACAGGGGGCCGGTCGGTTGGGGAGACCCAGTACTTC. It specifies CASRITGGRSVGETQYF.

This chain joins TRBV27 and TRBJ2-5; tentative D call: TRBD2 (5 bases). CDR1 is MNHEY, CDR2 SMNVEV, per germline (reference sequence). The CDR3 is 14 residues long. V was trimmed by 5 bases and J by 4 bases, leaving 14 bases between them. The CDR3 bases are TGTGCCAGCAGTCCTGTTCCCCGGGGAGAGACCCAGTACTTC. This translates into CASSPVPRGETQYF.

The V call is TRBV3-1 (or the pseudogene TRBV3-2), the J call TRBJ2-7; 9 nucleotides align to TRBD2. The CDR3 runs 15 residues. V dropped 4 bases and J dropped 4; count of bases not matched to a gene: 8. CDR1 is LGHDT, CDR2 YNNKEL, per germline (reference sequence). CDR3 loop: CASSPTSGTNYEQYF. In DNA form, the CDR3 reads TGTGCCAGCAGCCCGACTAGCGGAACAAATTACGAGCAGTACTTC.

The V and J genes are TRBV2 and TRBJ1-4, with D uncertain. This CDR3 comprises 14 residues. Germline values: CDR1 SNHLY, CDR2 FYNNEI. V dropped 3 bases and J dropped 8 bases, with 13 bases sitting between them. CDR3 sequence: CASSESQEAEKLFF. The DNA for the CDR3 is TGTGCCAGCAGTGAGTCCCAAGAGGCGGAAAAACTGTTTTTT.